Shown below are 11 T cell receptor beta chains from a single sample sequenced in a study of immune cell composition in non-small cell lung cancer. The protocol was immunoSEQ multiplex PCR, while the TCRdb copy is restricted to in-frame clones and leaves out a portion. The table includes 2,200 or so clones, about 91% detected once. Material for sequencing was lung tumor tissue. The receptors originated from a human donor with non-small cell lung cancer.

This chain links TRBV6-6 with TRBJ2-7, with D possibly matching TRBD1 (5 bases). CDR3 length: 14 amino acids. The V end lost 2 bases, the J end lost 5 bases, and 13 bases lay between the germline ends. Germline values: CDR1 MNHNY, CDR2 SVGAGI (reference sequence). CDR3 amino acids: CASSYGQGGNEQYF. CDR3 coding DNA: TGTGCCAGCAGTTACGGGCAGGGTGGTAACGAGCAGTACTTC.

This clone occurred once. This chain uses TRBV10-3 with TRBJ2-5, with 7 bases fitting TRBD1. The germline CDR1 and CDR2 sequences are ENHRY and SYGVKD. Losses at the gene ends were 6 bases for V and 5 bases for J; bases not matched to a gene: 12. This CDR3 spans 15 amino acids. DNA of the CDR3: TGTGCCATCAGAGACGACAGGGTGATTGGGGAGACCCAGTACTTC. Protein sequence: CAIRDDRVIGETQYF.

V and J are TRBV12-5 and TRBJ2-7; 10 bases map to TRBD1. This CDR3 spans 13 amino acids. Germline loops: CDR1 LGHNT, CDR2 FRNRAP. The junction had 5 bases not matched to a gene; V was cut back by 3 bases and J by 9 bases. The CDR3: CASGFGTGAPQYF. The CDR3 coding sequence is TGTGCTAGTGGTTTTGGGACAGGGGCCCCGCAGTACTTC.

The CDR3 protein is CASRARQESIYGYTF. CDR3 coding DNA: TGTGCCAGCAGGGCCCGACAGGAAAGCATCTATGGCTACACCTTC. The chain joins TRBV28 to TRBJ1-2, with D perhaps matching TRBD1 (6 bases). The CDR3 spans 15 residues. Germline CDR1 is MDHEN and CDR2 is SYDVKM. V was cut by 6 bases and J by 4 bases, with 18 bases left in between.

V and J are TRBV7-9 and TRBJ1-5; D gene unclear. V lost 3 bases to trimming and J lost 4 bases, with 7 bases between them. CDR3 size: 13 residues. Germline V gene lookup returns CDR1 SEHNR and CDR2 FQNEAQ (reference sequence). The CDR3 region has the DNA TGTGCCAGCAGCTTTGGAGGGAATCAGCCCCAGCATTTT. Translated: CASSFGGNQPQHF.

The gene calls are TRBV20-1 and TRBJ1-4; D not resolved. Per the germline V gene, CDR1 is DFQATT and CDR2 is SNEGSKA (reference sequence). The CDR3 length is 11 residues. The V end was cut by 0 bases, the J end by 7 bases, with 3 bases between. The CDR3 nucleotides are TGCAGTGCTAGAGAGGCTGAAAAACTGTTTTTT. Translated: CSAREAEKLFF.

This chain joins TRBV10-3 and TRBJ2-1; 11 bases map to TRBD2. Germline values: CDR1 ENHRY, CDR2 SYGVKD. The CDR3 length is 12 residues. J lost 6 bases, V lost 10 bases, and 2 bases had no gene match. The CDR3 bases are TGTGCCACGGGGACTAGCGGCAATGAGCAGTTCTTC. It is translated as CATGTSGNEQFF.

DNA of the CDR3: TGTGCCAGCAGCCCCGGCGGAAGAGGCTACACCTTC. It specifies CASSPGGRGYTF. This rearrangement joins TRBV9 to TRBJ1-2; D remains unclear. The CDR3 consists of 12 residues. Deletions cut 4 bases from V and 8 bases from J, with 12 bases between. Germline assignment: CDR1 SGDLS and CDR2 YYNGEE.

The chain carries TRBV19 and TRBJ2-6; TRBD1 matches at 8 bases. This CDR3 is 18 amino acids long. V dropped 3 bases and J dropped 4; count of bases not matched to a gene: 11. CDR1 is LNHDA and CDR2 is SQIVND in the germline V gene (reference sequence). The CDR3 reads CASSIDRGAPPGANVLTF. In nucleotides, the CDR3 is TGTGCCAGTAGTATTGACAGGGGCGCCCCGCCCGGGGCCAACGTCCTGACTTTC.

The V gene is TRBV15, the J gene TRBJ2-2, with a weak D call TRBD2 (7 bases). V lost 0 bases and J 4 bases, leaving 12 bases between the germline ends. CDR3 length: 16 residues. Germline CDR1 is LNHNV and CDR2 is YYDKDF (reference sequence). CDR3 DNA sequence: TGTGCCACCAGCAGAGATCGGGGGGCGGTCACCGGGGAGCTGTTTTTT. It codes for CATSRDRGAVTGELFF.

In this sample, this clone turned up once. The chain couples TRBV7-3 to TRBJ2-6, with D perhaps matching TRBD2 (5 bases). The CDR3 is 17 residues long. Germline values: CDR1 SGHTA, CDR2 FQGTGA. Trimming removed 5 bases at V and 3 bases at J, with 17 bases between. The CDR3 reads CASSHARATGGANVLTF. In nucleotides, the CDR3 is TGTGCCAGCAGCCACGCGAGGGCCACCGGTGGGGCCAACGTCCTGACTTTC.